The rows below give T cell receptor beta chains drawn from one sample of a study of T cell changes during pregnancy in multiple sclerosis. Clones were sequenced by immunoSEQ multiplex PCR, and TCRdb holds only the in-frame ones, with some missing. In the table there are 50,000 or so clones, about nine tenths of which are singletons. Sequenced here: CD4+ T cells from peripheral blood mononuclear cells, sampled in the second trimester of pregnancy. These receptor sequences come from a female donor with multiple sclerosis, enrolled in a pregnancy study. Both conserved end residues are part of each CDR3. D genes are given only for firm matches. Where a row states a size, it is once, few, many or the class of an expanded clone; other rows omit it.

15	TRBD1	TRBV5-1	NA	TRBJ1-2	CASQPGQGIGYGYTF	TGCGCCAGCCAGCCGGGACAGGGGATAGGCTATGGCTACACCTTC
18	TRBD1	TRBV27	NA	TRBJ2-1	CASSLTQQGAGYYNEQFF	TGTGCCAGCAGTTTGACACAACAGGGGGCAGGTTACTACAATGAGCAGTTCTTC
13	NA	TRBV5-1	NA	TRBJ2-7	CASSLIEGHEQYF	TGCGCCAGCAGCTTAATCGAGGGCCACGAGCAGTACTTC
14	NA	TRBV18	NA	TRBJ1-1	CASSPLDGDTEAFF	TGTGCCAGCTCACCACTGGACGGGGACACTGAAGCTTTCTTT
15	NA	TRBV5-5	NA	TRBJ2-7	CASSRNAADSYEQYF	TGTGCCAGCAGCCGAAACGCGGCGGACTCCTACGAGCAGTACTTC
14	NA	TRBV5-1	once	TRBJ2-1	CASSLRGGWNEQFF	TGCGCCAGCAGCTTGAGGGGGGGTTGGAATGAGCAGTTCTTC
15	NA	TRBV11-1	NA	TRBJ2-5	CASSPPGSLEKTQYF	TGTGCCAGCAGTCCCCCCGGGAGCCTTGAAAAGACCCAGTACTTC
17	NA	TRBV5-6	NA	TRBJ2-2	CASSPTVGRTNTGELFF	TGTGCCAGCAGCCCCACGGTGGGCAGGACGAACACCGGGGAGCTGTTTTTT
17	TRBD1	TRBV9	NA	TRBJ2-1	CASSVGPGTGGAGEQFF	TGTGCCAGCAGCGTGGGGCCCGGGACAGGGGGCGCGGGGGAGCAGTTCTTC
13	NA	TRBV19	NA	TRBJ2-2	CASDPTGIGELFF	TGTGCCAGTGACCCCACCGGGATCGGGGAGCTGTTTTTT
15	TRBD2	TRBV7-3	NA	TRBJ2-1	CASSLNGRIFDEQFF	TGTGCCAGCAGCTTAAACGGGAGGATTTTTGATGAGCAGTTCTTC
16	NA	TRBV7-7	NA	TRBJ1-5	CASSFADGDSNQPQHF	TGTGCTAGCAGCTTCGCGGACGGGGATAGCAATCAGCCCCAGCATTTT
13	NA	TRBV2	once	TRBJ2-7	CASRSGQSYEQYF	TGTGCCAGCAGGTCGGGACAATCCTACGAGCAGTACTTC
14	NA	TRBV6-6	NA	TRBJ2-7	CASSATGLAYEQYF	TGTGCCAGCAGTGCAACAGGCCTCGCCTACGAGCAGTACTTC
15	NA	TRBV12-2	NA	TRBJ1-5	CASRFRQASNQPQHF	TGTGCAAGTCGCTTCAGACAGGCGAGCAATCAGCCCCAGCATTTT
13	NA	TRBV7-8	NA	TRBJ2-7	CASSLVEWYEQYF	TGTGCCAGCAGCTTAGTAGAGTGGTACGAGCAGTACTTC
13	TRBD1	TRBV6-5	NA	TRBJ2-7	CASRQGQIYEQYF	TGTGCCAGCAGGCAGGGACAGATCTACGAGCAGTACTTC
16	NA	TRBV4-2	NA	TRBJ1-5	CASSQEGTRGAQPQHF	TGTGCCAGCAGCCAAGAAGGGACAAGGGGAGCTCAGCCCCAGCATTTT
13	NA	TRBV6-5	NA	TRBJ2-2	CASRRDGGGELFF	TGTGCCAGCAGAAGGGACGGGGGCGGGGAGCTGTTTTTT
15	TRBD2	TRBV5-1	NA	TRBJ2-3	CASSFLGGAADTQYF	TGCGCCAGCAGCTTCCTCGGGGGGGCCGCAGATACGCAGTATTTT
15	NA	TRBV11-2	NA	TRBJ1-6	CASSSRGFYNSPLHF	TGTGCCAGCAGCTCCAGGGGTTTCTATAATTCACCCCTCCACTTT